Below, 23 T cell receptor beta chains from the same sample are listed, as sequenced in a study of T cell repertoires in cytomegalovirus infection (dated by TCRdb to about 2019). TCRdb names Illumina HiSeq 1500 as the instrument used. TCRdb's own reprocessing of the public reads used fastp at Q25 and MiXCR and kept productive beta chains. Identical CDR3 protein sequences are pooled into one entry, listed with their most common genes and DNA. The sample profile shows around 740,000 distinct CDR3 sequences; roughly 35% of them were found once. The ten top clones hold roughly 2.9% of the sample. The sample consisted of PBMCs. The receptor source for this set is a human donor in good health (CMV status not recorded). Some clones in this sample may be carry-over from other donors' samples.

This rearrangement joins TRBV29-1 to TRBJ2-3, with TRBD2 matching over 7 bases. The CDR3 is 16 amino acids. Germline CDR1 and CDR2: SQVTM and ANQGSEA. Trimming at V came to 6 bases and at J to 0 bases, leaving 12 bases not matched to a gene. This chain's CDR3 is CSVGQLAVTSTDTQYF. CDR3 bases: TGCAGCGTGGGCCAGCTAGCGGTTACTAGCACAGATACGCAGTATTTT.

The CDR3 nucleotides read TGCGCCAGCAGCTTCGGGTCTGTTGATCCCAAAACCGATACGCAGTATTTT. It codes for CASSFGSVDPKTDTQYF. The rearrangement links TRBV5-1 to TRBJ2-3, with D hard to call. CDR1 is SGHRS, CDR2 YFSETQ, per germline. This CDR3 has 17 residues. Trimming took 2 bases from V and 6 from J, leaving 22 bases between them. Looking up the rest from reference TRBV5-1 and TRBJ2-3 gives the full variable domain: KAGVTQTPRYLIKTRGQQVTLSCSPISGHRSVSWYQQTPGQGLQFLFEYFSETQRNKGNFPGRFSGRQFSNSRSEMNVSTLELGDSALYLCASSFGSVDPKTDTQYFGPGTRLTVL.

The CDR3 DNA reads TGTGCCAGTAGTCCCTACTCGACCTACGGGGACCACAATGAGCAGTTCTTC. Its translation is CASSPYSTYGDHNEQFF. The chain links TRBV19 to TRBJ2-1; D is possibly TRBD1 or TRBD2 (5 bases each). The CDR3 is made up of 17 amino acids. Germline lookup yields CDR1 LNHDA and CDR2 SQIVND (reference sequence). Trimming took off 5 bases at V and 5 bases at J, with 22 bases between the two ends.

Here the CDR3 DNA reads TGTGCCAGCAGTAACTCCCTACTCGGGACAGGGGGCGAGGATTCCAAAAACATTCAGTACTTC. This encodes CASSNSLLGTGGEDSKNIQYF. The rearrangement joins TRBV28 to TRBJ2-4, with TRBD1 matching over 12 bases. Germline V gives CDR1 MDHEN, CDR2 SYDVKM. The CDR3 consists of 21 residues. With V trimmed by 5 bases and J by 2 bases, 19 bases remained unmatched.

This chain connects TRBV28 to TRBJ2-7; 10 bases are shared with TRBD1. V trimming: 3 bases; J trimming: 6 bases; junction bases outside the gene matches: 11. Germline CDR1 and CDR2: MDHEN and SYDVKM. The CDR3 extends over 16 amino acids. The DNA of the CDR3 is TGTGCCAGCAGTTTGGGGCCGGGACAGGGGACTTTCGAGCAGTACTTC. Residues: CASSLGPGQGTFEQYF.

This clonotype was counted a few times. The V call is TRBV25-1, the J call TRBJ1-2; weak D call: TRBD1 (5 bases). CDR1 and CDR2 from the germline V gene are MGHDK and SYGVNS. This CDR3 comprises 14 residues. V shed 6 bases and J shed 3 bases, with 14 bases lying between them. CDR3 sequence (DNA): TGTGCCAGCAGGGGGCCCGGGGAGGACTATGGCTACACCTTC. Translating gives CASRGPGEDYGYTF.

This chain joins TRBV6-8 and TRBJ1-2, with TRBD1 as a possible D gene (5 bases). The ends were cut back, 7 bases at V and 6 bases at J, with 12 bases in the middle. This CDR3 spans 12 amino acids. Germline V lookup: CDR1 MNHGY, CDR2 SAAAGT. CDR3 loop: CASKKGMDGYTF. Here the CDR3 DNA reads TGTGCCAGCAAGAAGGGGATGGATGGCTACACCTTC.

CDR3 residues: CASSRQPADNEQFF. In nucleotides, the CDR3 is TGTGCCAGCAGCCGGCAGCCAGCGGACAATGAGCAGTTCTTC. The genes are TRBV3-1 and TRBJ2-1; D is possibly TRBD2 (5 bases). There are 14 residues in the CDR3. V dropped 4 bases and J dropped 5 bases, with 12 bases sitting between them. The germline V gene encodes CDR1 LGHDT and CDR2 YNNKEL (reference sequence).

This clonotype appeared once. The CDR3 protein is CASTTQGDPYEQYF. The CDR3 DNA reads as TGTGCCAGCACTACGCAGGGAGACCCCTACGAGCAGTACTTC. The genes are TRBV2 and TRBJ2-7; TRBD1 or TRBD2 may be the D gene (5 bases each). Between the trimmed V and J ends, which lost 7 bases and 2 bases, there was a span of 15 bases. The CDR3 totals 14 residues. CDR1 is SNHLY, CDR2 FYNNEI, per germline.

The chain couples TRBV28 to TRBJ1-1; D perhaps matches TRBD1 (6 bases). Germline V CDR1 and CDR2: MDHEN, SYDVKM. V was pared by 6 bases and J by 9 bases, with 14 bases between. The length of the CDR3 is 12 residues. This CDR3 is CASRPQGRQAFF. The CDR3 region has the DNA TGTGCCAGCAGGCCTCAGGGGAGGCAAGCTTTCTTT.

The J gene is TRBJ2-7, the V gene TRBV15, with D perhaps TRBD1 (6 bases). The CDR3 runs to 13 residues. Germline V gives CDR1 LNHNV, CDR2 YYDKDF (reference sequence). Trimming left V 5 bases short and J 5 bases short, with 13 bases between. The CDR3 loop is CATSGGQTNEQYF. The CDR3 DNA reads TGTGCCACCAGCGGCGGACAGACCAACGAGCAGTACTTC.

The table lists this clonotype with many counts. This chain connects TRBV6-1 to TRBJ1-1; the D is unclear. V lost 4 bases and J lost 1, with 7 bases in between. CDR1 is MNHNS and CDR2 is SASEGT in the germline V gene. This CDR3 is 13 amino acids long. CDR3: CASSAHRNTEAFF. The DNA for the CDR3 is TGTGCCAGCAGTGCTCACAGGAACACTGAAGCTTTCTTT.

As for this clonotype: Since a much larger clone is just one base distant, this may be a read error. The rearrangement joins TRBV28 to TRBJ1-2; no firm D call. Germline CDR1 and CDR2: MDHEN and SYDVKM. This CDR3 is built from 14 residues. The chain's CDR3 is CVSSRGPAEGGYTF. In nucleotides, the CDR3 is TGTGTCAGCAGCCGCGGACCAGCCGAGGGTGGCTACACCTTC.

The genes are TRBV7-9 and TRBJ2-7; D is unclear. V was cut by 2 bases and J by 5 bases, with 13 bases left in between. Germline V gene sequence: CDR1 SEHNR, CDR2 FQNEAQ (reference sequence). This CDR3 is built from 14 residues. The CDR3 is CASSLFGRSHEQYF. The CDR3 DNA reads as TGTGCCAGCAGCTTATTCGGGCGTAGCCACGAGCAGTACTTC.

In its sample, this clonotype was seen many times. V is TRBV7-2 and J is TRBJ2-5, with 7 bases identical to TRBD1. V gave up 4 bases and J gave up 1 base; unmatched junction bases: 6. Germline V CDR1 and CDR2: SGHTA, FQGNSA. CDR3 length: 15 residues. The CDR3 sequence is CASSYQGDSQETQYF. The CDR3 DNA follows: TGTGCCAGCAGCTACCAGGGGGACAGCCAAGAGACCCAGTACTTC.

This clonotype was counted a few times. This chain uses TRBV4-1 with TRBJ1-1, with TRBD1 matching over 7 bases. Germline-derived CDR1 and CDR2 are MGHRA and YSYEKL. CDR3 length: 18 amino acids. With V trimmed by 3 bases and J by 2 bases, 15 bases remained unmatched. The CDR3 bases are TGCGCCAGCAGCCACATCCGGGACAGAGGAGGGAGAAACACTGAAGCTTTCTTT. Translating gives CASSHIRDRGGRNTEAFF.

This clonotype was observed a few times. The chain employs TRBV7-6 and TRBJ1-1; 8 bases map to TRBD1. The J segment lost 5 bases and the V segment lost 4 bases, leaving 12 bases of the junction unmatched. CDR3 length: 16 residues. CDR1 SGHVS and CDR2 FNYEAQ come from the germline V gene. The CDR3 nucleotides are TGTGCCAGCAGCTCTCCCTTTACAGGGGGGAGGACTGAAGCTTTCTTT. Translating gives CASSSPFTGGRTEAFF.

The V gene is TRBV6-2 or TRBV6-3, the J gene TRBJ1-5; tentative D call: TRBD1 (6 bases). V was trimmed by 6 bases and J by 3 bases, leaving 15 bases between them. Germline assignment: CDR1 MNHEY and CDR2 SVGEGT. The CDR3 runs to 15 residues. As DNA, the CDR3 is TGTGCCAGCAGCGACAGGAAGGGGCACAATCAGCCCCAGCATTTT. Translated: CASSDRKGHNQPQHF.

The chain combines TRBV12-3 or TRBV12-4 with TRBJ1-2, with a weak D call TRBD1 (6 bases). The CDR3 contains 13 residues. The V end lost 6 bases, the J end lost 8 bases, and 16 bases lay between the germline ends. The CDR3 reads CASSRDRTGGYTF. CDR3 in DNA: TGTGCCAGCAGCAGAGACAGGACGGGAGGCTACACCTTC.

This clonotype was seen more than once but under ten times. The rearrangement links TRBV6-6 to TRBJ1-2; TRBD1 is a possible D gene (6 bases). Germline CDR1 MNHNY, CDR2 SVGAGI (reference sequence). The CDR3 extends over 15 amino acids. Trimming stripped 6 bases from V and 1 base from J, with 15 bases between. CDR3 bases: TGTGCCAGCAGGACCGGGACAAATGTTAACTATGGCTACACCTTC. Translated: CASRTGTNVNYGYTF.

As regards this clonotype: Being one base from a much bigger clone, this may be a read error. V gene TRBV7-2 combines with J gene TRBJ1-1; D gene uncertain. Germline values: CDR1 SGHTA, CDR2 FQGNSA. The CDR3 is made up of 13 amino acids. The CDR3 DNA reads as TGTGCCAGCAGCTTACAGCCGAACACTGAAGCTGTCTTT. Translated: CASSLQPNTEAVF.

Concerning this clonotype: Compared with germline, one end of the junction differs, possibly owing to a read error. The chain carries TRBV19 and TRBJ2-3; no definite D call. CDR1 is LNHDA, CDR2 SQIVND, per germline (reference sequence). The CDR3 totals 12 residues. The CDR3 DNA sequence: TGTGCCAGTAGGATAGGAACAGATACGCAGTATTTT. The encoded protein is CASRIGTDTQYF.

This clonotype came up a few times. The V and J genes are TRBV27 and TRBJ1-2; unclear D gene. V gave up 1 base and J gave up 7 bases, with 7 bases separating them. CDR1 and CDR2 from the germline V gene are MNHEY and SMNVEV (reference sequence). The CDR3 length is 12 residues. The CDR3 sequence is CASSLWGSGYTF. CDR3 DNA sequence: TGTGCCAGCAGTTTATGGGGTAGTGGCTACACCTTC.